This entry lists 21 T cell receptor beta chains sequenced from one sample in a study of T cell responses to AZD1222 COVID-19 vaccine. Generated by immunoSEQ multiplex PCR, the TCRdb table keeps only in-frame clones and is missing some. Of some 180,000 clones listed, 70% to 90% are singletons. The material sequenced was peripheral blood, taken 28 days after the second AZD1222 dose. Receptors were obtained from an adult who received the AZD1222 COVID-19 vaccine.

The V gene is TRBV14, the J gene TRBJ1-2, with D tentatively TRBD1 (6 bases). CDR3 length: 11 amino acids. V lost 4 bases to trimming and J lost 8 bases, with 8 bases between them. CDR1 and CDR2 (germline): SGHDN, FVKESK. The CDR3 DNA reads TGTGCCAGCAGCCCGGGGGGCGGCTACACCTTC. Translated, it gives CASSPGGGYTF. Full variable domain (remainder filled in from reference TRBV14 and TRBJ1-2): EAGVTQFPSHSVIEKGQTVTLRCDPISGHDNLYWYRRVMGKEIKFLLHFVKESKQDESGMPNNRFLAERTGGTYSTLKVQPAELEDSGVYFCASSPGGGYTFGSGTRLTVV.

The CDR3 DNA reads as TGTGCTAGTGGTTCGATACCCGCCGTTTGGGCTGAGGAAGACAATGAGCAGTTCTTC. Amino acids: CASGSIPAVWAEEDNEQFF. The V and J genes are TRBV12-5 and TRBJ2-1; D gene uncertain. Trimming removed 4 bases from V and 5 bases from J, with 27 bases in between. This CDR3 is built from 19 residues. Germline loops: CDR1 LGHNT, CDR2 FRNRAP.

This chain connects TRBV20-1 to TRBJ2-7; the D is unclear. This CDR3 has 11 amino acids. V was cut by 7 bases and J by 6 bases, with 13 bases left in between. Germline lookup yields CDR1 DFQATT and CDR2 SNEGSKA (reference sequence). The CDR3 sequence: CSGSTGSEQYF. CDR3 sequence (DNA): TGCAGTGGTAGTACCGGCTCCGAGCAGTACTTC.

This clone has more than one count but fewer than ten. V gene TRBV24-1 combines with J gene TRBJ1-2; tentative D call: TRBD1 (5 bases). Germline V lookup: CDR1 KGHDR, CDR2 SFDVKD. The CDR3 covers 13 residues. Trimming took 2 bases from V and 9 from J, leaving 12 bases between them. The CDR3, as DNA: TGTGCCACCAGTGATTCTGGGGGGGATAGCTACACCTTC. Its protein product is CATSDSGGDSYTF.

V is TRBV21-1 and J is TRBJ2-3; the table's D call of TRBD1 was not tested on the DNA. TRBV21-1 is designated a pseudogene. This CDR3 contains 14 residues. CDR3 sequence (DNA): TGTGCCAGCCTAGGGGGAATAGTACAAGATACGCAGTATTTT. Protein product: CASLGGIVQDTQYF.

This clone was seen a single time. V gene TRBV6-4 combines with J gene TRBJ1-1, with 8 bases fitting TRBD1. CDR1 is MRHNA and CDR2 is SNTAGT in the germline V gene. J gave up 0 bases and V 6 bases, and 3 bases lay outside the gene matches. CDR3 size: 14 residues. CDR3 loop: CASRRQGMNTEAFF. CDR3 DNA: TGTGCCAGCAGACGACAGGGGATGAACACTGAAGCTTTCTTT.

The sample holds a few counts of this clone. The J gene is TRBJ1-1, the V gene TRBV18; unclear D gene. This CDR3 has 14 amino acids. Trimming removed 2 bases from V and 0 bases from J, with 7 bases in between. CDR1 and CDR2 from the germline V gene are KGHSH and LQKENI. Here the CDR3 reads CASSPVALNTEAFF. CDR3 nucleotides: TGTGCCAGCTCACCAGTTGCCTTGAACACTGAAGCTTTCTTT.

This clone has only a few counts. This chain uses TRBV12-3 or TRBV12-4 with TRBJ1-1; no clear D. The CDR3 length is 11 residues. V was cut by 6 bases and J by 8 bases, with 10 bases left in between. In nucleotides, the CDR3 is TGTGCCAGCAGCCTAGGGCCGGAAGCTTTCTTT. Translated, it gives CASSLGPEAFF.

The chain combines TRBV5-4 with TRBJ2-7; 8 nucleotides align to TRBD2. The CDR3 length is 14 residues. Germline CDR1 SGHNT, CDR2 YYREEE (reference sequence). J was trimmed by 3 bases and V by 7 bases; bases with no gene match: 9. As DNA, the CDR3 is TGTGCCAGCGGCCGGGAGGGCAGCCTCTACGAGCAGTACTTC. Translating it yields CASGREGSLYEQYF.

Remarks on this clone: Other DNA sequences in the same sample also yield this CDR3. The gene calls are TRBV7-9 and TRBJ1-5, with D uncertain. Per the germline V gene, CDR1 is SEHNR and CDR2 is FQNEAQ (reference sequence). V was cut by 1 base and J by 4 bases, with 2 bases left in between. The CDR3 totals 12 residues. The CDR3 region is CASSLGNQPQHF. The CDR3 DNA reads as TGTGCCAGCAGCTTAGGTAATCAGCCCCAGCATTTT.

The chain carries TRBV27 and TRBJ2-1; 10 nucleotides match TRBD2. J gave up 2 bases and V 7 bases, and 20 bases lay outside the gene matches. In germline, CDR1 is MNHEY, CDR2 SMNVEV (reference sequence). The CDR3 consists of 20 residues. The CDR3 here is CASKKAGGLAGAPTYNEQFF. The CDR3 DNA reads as TGTGCCAGCAAAAAGGCCGGCGGTCTAGCGGGGGCCCCGACCTACAATGAGCAGTTCTTC.

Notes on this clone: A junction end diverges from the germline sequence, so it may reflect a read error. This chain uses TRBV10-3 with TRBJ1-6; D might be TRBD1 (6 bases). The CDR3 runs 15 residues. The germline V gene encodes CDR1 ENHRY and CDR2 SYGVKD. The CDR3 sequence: CAISEWGPYNSPLHF. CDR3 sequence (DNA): TGTGCCATCAGTGAGTGGGGGCCCTACAATTCACCCCTCCACTTT.

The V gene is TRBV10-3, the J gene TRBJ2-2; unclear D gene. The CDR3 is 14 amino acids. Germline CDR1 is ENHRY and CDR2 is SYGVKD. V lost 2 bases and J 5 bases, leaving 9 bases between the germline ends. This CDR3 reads CAISEMVGTGELFF. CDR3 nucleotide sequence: TGTGCCATCAGTGAGATGGTGGGTACCGGGGAGCTGTTTTTT.

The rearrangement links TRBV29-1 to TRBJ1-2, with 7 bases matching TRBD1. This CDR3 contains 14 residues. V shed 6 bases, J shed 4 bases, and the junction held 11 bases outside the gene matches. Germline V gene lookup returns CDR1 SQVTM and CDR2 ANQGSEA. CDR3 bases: TGCAGCGTACAAGGGACAGCCCTTTTCTATGGCTACACCTTC. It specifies CSVQGTALFYGYTF. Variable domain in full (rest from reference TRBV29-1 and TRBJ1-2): SAVISQKPSRDICQRGTSLTIQCQVDSQVTMMFWYRQQPGQSLTLIATANQGSEATYESGFVIDKFPISRPNLTFSTLTVSNMSPEDSSIYLCSVQGTALFYGYTFGSGTRLTVV.

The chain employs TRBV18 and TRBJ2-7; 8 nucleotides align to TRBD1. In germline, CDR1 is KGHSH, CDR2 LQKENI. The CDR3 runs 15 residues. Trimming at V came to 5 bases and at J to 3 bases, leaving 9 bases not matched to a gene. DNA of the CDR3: TGTGCCAGCTCAACCCGGGACAGGCTATTCTACGAGCAGTACTTC. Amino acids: CASSTRDRLFYEQYF.

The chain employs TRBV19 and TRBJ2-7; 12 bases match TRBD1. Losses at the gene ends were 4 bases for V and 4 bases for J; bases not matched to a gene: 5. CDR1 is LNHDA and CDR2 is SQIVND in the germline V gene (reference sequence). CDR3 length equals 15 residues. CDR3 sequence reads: CASSSPGQGAYEQYF. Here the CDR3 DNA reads TGTGCCAGTAGTAGCCCGGGACAGGGGGCTTACGAGCAGTACTTC.

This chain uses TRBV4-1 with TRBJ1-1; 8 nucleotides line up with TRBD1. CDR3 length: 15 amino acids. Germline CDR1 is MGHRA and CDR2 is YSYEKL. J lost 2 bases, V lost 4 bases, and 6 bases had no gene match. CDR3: CASSPSQGANTEAFF. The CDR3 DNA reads TGCGCCAGCAGCCCCTCCCAGGGGGCCAACACTGAAGCTTTCTTT.

In DNA form, the CDR3 reads TGCGCCAACCTGGGGCCCTTAGGACGGTACTTC. Translated: CANLGPLGRYF. The chain uses TRBV10-1 and TRBJ2-5; possibly TRBD1 for D (5 bases). Trimming removed 10 bases from V and 13 bases from J, with 19 bases in between. Per the germline V gene, CDR1 is WNHNN and CDR2 is SYGVQD (reference sequence). The CDR3 runs to 11 residues.

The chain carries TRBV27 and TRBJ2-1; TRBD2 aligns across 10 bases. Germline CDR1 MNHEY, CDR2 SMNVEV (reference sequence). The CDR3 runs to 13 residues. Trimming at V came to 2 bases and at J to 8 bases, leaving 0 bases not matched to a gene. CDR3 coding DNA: TGTGCCAGCAGTTTACTAGCGGGAGATGAGCAGTTCTTC. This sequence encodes CASSLLAGDEQFF.

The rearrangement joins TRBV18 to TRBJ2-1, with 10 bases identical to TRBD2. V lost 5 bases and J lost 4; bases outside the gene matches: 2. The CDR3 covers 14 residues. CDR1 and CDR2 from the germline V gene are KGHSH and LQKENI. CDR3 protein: CASSELAGYNEQFF. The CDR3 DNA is TGTGCCAGCTCAGAACTAGCGGGGTACAATGAGCAGTTCTTC.

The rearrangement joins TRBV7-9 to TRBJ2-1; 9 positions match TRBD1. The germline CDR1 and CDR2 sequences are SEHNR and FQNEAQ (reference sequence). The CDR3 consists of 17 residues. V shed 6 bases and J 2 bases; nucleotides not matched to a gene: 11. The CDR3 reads CASRPKPRDRAYNEQFF. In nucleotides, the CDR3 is TGTGCCAGCAGACCAAAACCCCGGGACAGGGCCTACAATGAGCAGTTCTTC. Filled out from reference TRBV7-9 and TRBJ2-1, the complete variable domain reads DTGVSQNPRHKITKRGQNVTFRCDPISEHNRLYWYRQTLGQGPEFLTYFQNEAQLEKSRLLSDRFSAERPKGSFSTLEIQRTEQGDSAMYLCASRPKPRDRAYNEQFFGPGTRLTVL.